Listed below are T cell receptor beta chains from one sample, sequenced in a study of cytomegalovirus exposure and HLA in healthy donors. Here immunoSEQ multiplex PCR was the method, and the copy in TCRdb shows in-frame clones only, minus some. This sample has about 160,000 clones, with just under 80% found just once. What was sequenced was PBMCs. The source is a man aged 18 to 29 in good health and CMV-seropositive. Each CDR3 is given with its conserved first and last residue. The D gene is left open where the match is weak. The size field is filled for only some rows; it gives once, few, many or a size class.

TRBV27	-	TRBJ2-7	-	TGTGCCAGCAGCCGCCAGGGCGAGACCTACGAGCAGTACTTC	CASSRQGETYEQYF
TRBV2	-	TRBJ2-3	-	TGTGCCAGCGGCGAGGGATCGAATTCAGATACGCAGTATTTT	CASGEGSNSDTQYF
TRBV10-2	-	TRBJ2-5	-	TGCGCCAGCAGGGAGGACAGAGCCTACCAAGAGACCCAGTACTTC	CASREDRAYQETQYF
TRBV7-2	TRBD1	TRBJ1-2	once	TGTGCCAGCAGCACAAAGGGACAGGGGGCGGGTGGCTACGCCTTC	CASSTKGQGAGGYAF
TRBV5-1	TRBD2	TRBJ2-7	-	TGCGCCAGCAGCTTGGGGTCCTTAGCGGGAGCAAACGAGCAGTACTTC	CASSLGSLAGANEQYF
TRBV29-1	-	TRBJ2-5	-	TGCAGCGTTGAAACGGGAGTTAGACAGACCCAGTACTTC	CSVETGVRQTQYF
TRBV5-4	-	TRBJ1-2	-	TGTGCCAGCAGCTCAGGGACTCGCGGCTACACCTTC	CASSSGTRGYTF
TRBV11-3	TRBD2	TRBJ2-7	-	TGTGCCAGCAGCTCGGGACTAGCGGGATTCTACGAGCAGTACTTC	CASSSGLAGFYEQYF
TRBV6-1	-	TRBJ2-4	-	TGTGCCAGCAGTGAAGCCCTCACAGTAGCCAAAAACATTCAGTACTTC	CASSEALTVAKNIQYF
TRBV27	-	TRBJ1-5	-	TGTGCCAGCGGTGAGAGGAACCAGCCCCAGCATTTT	CASGERNQPQHF
TRBV27	-	TRBJ2-7	-	TGTGCCAGCAGTTTATCGGTCGGGCAGGGCGAGCAGTACTTC	CASSLSVGQGEQYF
TRBV18	TRBD1	TRBJ1-1	-	TGTGCCAGCTCAGGGACAGGGGTGAACACTGAAGCTTTCTTT	CASSGTGVNTEAFF
TRBV11-2	-	TRBJ1-1	-	TGTGCCAGCAGCCGCGGAGAGATGAACACTGAAGCTTTCTTT	CASSRGEMNTEAFF
TRBV4-3	-	TRBJ2-1	-	TGCGCCAGCAGCCCCGAGAGTGGGAGGCTCTACAATGAGCAGTTCTTC	CASSPESGRLYNEQFF
TRBV27	-	TRBJ1-1	-	TGTGCCAGCAGTTTCTTCCTGAACACTGAAGCTTTCTTT	CASSFFLNTEAFF
TRBV10-3	-	TRBJ1-1	once	TGTGCCATCAGTGACAGTGACACTGAAGCTTTCTTT	CAISDSDTEAFF
TRBV28	TRBD2	TRBJ2-1	-	TGTGCCAGCAGTGGAGCGGGAGGGCCCCACAATGAGCAGTTCTTC	CASSGAGGPHNEQFF
TRBV6-6	TRBD2	TRBJ2-7	-	TGTGCCAGCAGTTACTCGCGGGGGGCCTACGAGCAGTACTTC	CASSYSRGAYEQYF
TRBV7-8	TRBD2	TRBJ2-1	once	TGTGCCAGCAGCTTAATGGGGACTAGTGGGGGAAATTACAATGAGCAGTTCTTC	CASSLMGTSGGNYNEQFF
TRBV7-2	TRBD2	TRBJ2-3	-	TGTGCCAGCAGACCAGCGGGGTCCACAGATACGCAGTATTTT	CASRPAGSTDTQYF
TRBV4-3	TRBD2	TRBJ2-3	-	TGCGCCAGCAGCCAAGATGGGGCTACTAGCGGGAGGGGCCCAGATACGCAGTATTTT	CASSQDGATSGRGPDTQYF
TRBV30	-	TRBJ1-2	-	TGTGCCTGGAGAACAGATTCCTGGTATGGCTACACCTTC	CAWRTDSWYGYTF
TRBV10-3	-	TRBJ2-7	few	TGTGCCAGCAGTGAGGGGTCGGAGGGGCCCTCCTACGAGCAGTACTTC	CASSEGSEGPSYEQYF
TRBV10-3	-	TRBJ1-2	few	TGTGCCAGCAGTTACCACACAGCCGGCTATGGCTACACCTTC	CASSYHTAGYGYTF
TRBV28	TRBD2	TRBJ2-2	-	TGTGCCAGCAGTTTGACGGCGGGAGGTTCCACCGGGGAGCTGTTTTTT	CASSLTAGGSTGELFF
TRBV11-2	-	TRBJ1-2	-	TGTGCCAGCAGCCGAGTTGCTACTAGCGGCTACACCTTC	CASSRVATSGYTF
TRBV28	-	TRBJ1-5	-	TGTGCCAGCAGTAGCCCGAATCAGCCCCAGCATTTT	CASSSPNQPQHF
TRBV28	TRBD2	TRBJ2-7	-	TGTGCCAGCAGTCTCAACTCCCTAGCGGCCTCCTACGAGCAGTACTTC	CASSLNSLAASYEQYF
TRBV4-2	-	TRBJ1-2	-	TGTGCCAGCAGCCAAGATAACAGGATTATTAACTATGGCTACACCTTC	CASSQDNRIINYGYTF
TRBV19	TRBD1	TRBJ1-2	-	TGTGCCAGTAGTACGACAGGGCCTCCGACTGAGCTTGACTATGGCTACACCTTC	CASSTTGPPTELDYGYTF
TRBV9	-	TRBJ1-5	-	TGTGCCAGCAGCGCGGCGATACAGGATCAGCCCCAGCATTTT	CASSAAIQDQPQHF
TRBV7-6	-	TRBJ1-4	-	TGTGCCAGCAGCTTAGCCCCCGGGACACGACTACCTGAAAAACTGTTTTTT	CASSLAPGTRLPEKLFF
TRBV4-3	-	TRBJ1-1	-	TGCGCCAGCAGCCAAGGGGGGGGGAGGACTGAAGCTTTCTTT	CASSQGGGRTEAFF
TRBV4-3	-	TRBJ2-2	few	TGCGCCAGCAGCCCTATAAACACCGGGGAGCTGTTTTTT	CASSPINTGELFF
TRBV6-5	-	TRBJ2-7	-	TGTGCCAGCAGTTCTTCCCGGAACACGGGGTCCTACGAGCAGTACTTC	CASSSSRNTGSYEQYF
TRBV21-1	-	TRBJ2-7	-	TGTGCCAGCAGCAAAGTTTACAGGGGGTCGACCTACGAGCAGTACTTC	CASSKVYRGSTYEQYF
TRBV27	TRBD2	TRBJ2-1	-	TGTGCCAGCAGTTTGGTAGCGGGGTACAATGAGCAGTTCTTC	CASSLVAGYNEQFF
TRBV2	-	TRBJ1-2	-	TGTGCCAGCAGTGAGGCAGCGGGCTACACCTTC	CASSEAAGYTF
TRBV11-2	-	TRBJ1-1	-	TGTGCCAGCAGCTTAATACAGAGCTACACTGAAGCTTTCTTT	CASSLIQSYTEAFF
TRBV19	-	TRBJ1-4	few	TGTGCCAGTACCCCCGGGGGTGCGTTGGGGGAAACTAATGAAAAACTGTTTTTT	CASTPGGALGETNEKLFF
TRBV5-5	-	TRBJ1-5	few	TGTGCCAGCAGCACCGGGGGGGTCGGGATTCAGCCCCAGCATTTT	CASSTGGVGIQPQHF
TRBV28	TRBD2	TRBJ2-4	few	TGTGCCAGCAGCCAACCCGGGGGGTTAGCCAAAAACATTCAGTACTTC	CASSQPGGLAKNIQYF